This TCR beta chain was sequenced in a study of vaccination and CD4 T cells after COVID-19. Study-wide findings and caveats: Investigators enrolled relatively few convalescent patients and included no early post-infection timepoints.

MiXCR, applied by TCRdb to the PCR reads, yields one record per CDR3 protein. The table includes some 33,000 distinct CDR3 sequences, 36% detected once. As for this clonotype: Its target is unknown.

Described time point: late sampling 161 to 241 days after vaccination in three convalescent patients. With V trimmed by 0 bases and J by 2 bases, 4 bases remained unmatched. Germline CDR1 reads SGHNT; CDR2 reads YYREEE (reference sequence). This CDR3 has 15 residues. This chain uses TRBV5-4 with TRBJ2-5; 7 bases match TRBD2. The sample in question was CD4+ T cells from blood, obtained about 7 months after SARS-CoV-2 vaccination. The source of this sequence is a human donor who had recovered from COVID-19. CDR3 loop: CASSLALARQETQYF. The CDR3 DNA reads TGTGCCAGCAGCTTGGCACTAGCGAGGCAAGAGACCCAGTACTTC. The whole variable domain, filled in from reference TRBV5-4 and TRBJ2-5, reads ETGVTQSPTHLIKTRGQQVTLRCSSQSGHNTVSWYQQALGQGPQFIFQYYREEENGRGNFPPRFSGLQFPNYSSELNVNALELDDSALYLCASSLALARQETQYFGPGTRLLVL.